These T cell receptor beta chains were read from a single sample in a study of OX40 agonist ivuxolimab in advanced cancers. Profiling relied on immunoSEQ multiplex PCR, and the TCRdb table lists in-frame clones only, not all of them. The sample gives around 62,000 clones, roughly 90% of which show up once; 0.27% is in the top ten. The starting material was CD4+ or CD8+ T cells sorted from blood, obtained in a trial of the OX40 agonist ivuxolimab. The origin of the receptors is an adult with an advanced solid tumor such as melanoma, head and neck, liver or kidney cancer. Both conserved end residues are trimmed from each CDR3. Some rows mark clone size as missing; the rest say once, few, many or name a class of expanded clone.

abundance,len,j_gene,v_gene,CDR3aa
.,12,TRBJ2-2,TRBV5-1,ASSLVPVNRELF
.,10,TRBJ1-5,TRBV28,ASSLSVQPQH
.,12,TRBJ2-1,TRBV11-3,ASSLASNSNEQF
.,13,TRBJ2-5,TRBV10-3,AASTSGIYQETQY
.,13,TRBJ1-2,TRBV5-1,ASSSTGGEDYGYT
.,13,TRBJ1-5,TRBV9,ASSVGGQINQPQH
.,13,TRBJ2-7,TRBV19,ASSIRTGGVYEQY
.,12,TRBJ2-1,TRBV27,ASARGFGYNEQF
.,14,TRBJ2-5,TRBV28,ASSLLGTGAQETQY
few,13,TRBJ1-5,TRBV6-1,ASSSGTGALWPQH
.,10,TRBJ1-5,TRBV11-2,ASSLVGQPQH
.,11,TRBJ2-3,TRBV28,ASSLQGTDTQY
.,12,TRBJ1-5,TRBV27,ASSLADSGQPQH
.,12,TRBJ2-2,TRBV5-1,ASSLEPTPGELF
.,12,TRBJ1-5,TRBV18,ASSRQGVNQPQH
.,14,TRBJ2-1,TRBV5-1,ASSFSAYSSYNEQF
.,10,TRBJ2-1,TRBV27,ASRHSSNEQF
.,10,TRBJ2-1,TRBV18,ASSPAWVEQF
.,15,TRBJ1-1,TRBV5-1,ASSLGQGALANTEAF
.,12,TRBJ1-2,TRBV18,ASSHRKDNYGYT
.,14,TRBJ1-4,TRBV19,ASSMGLTATNEKLF
once,13,TRBJ2-7,TRBV6-5,ASSYSWESSYEQY
.,16,TRBJ2-2,TRBV5-1,ASSGTSGINANTGELF
once,11,TRBJ2-2,TRBV7-8,ASSFGRTGELF
.,16,TRBJ2-4,TRBV4-1,ASSQDRGGEIVKNIQY
.,13,TRBJ2-5,TRBV12-5,ASGPGTASRRTQY
.,14,TRBJ1-1,TRBV25-1,ASSESLGAPSLRPF
.,12,TRBJ1-2,TRBV7-2,ASRYPREIYGYT
.,12,TRBJ2-7,TRBV11-2,ASSPQGEAYEQY
.,12,TRBJ2-1,TRBV5-4,ASRADSSYNEQF
.,11,TRBJ2-4,TRBV5-5,ASTGLAKNIQY
.,12,TRBJ1-1,TRBV6-6,ASSLTPQGSEAF
.,10,TRBJ2-2,TRBV14,ASSLQAGELF
few,15,TRBJ2-1,TRBV5-1,ASSLAEFPGVRGEQF
.,13,TRBJ2-2,TRBV10-2,ASSVTTSNTGELF
once,10,TRBJ2-7,TRBV10-2,ASSSLLREQY
.,13,TRBJ2-7,TRBV6-6,ASSYPRGRRNEQY
.,14,TRBJ2-4,TRBV11-2,ASSPTTSGSRNIQY
.,20,TRBJ2-2,TRBV5-1,ASSLPPTRGTSAQRNTGELF
once,16,TRBJ2-4,TRBV29-1,SVGLGLAGGSAKNIQY
.,9,TRBJ2-1,TRBV27,ASSTQGEQF
.,12,TRBJ1-4,TRBV7-9,ASSQGVPGEKLF
.,16,TRBJ1-3,TRBV7-2,ASSPRLSPKPSGNTIY
.,12,TRBJ1-3,TRBV7-6,ASSLGGPGNTIY
.,14,TRBJ2-5,TRBV7-7,ASSLGGTPPEETQY
.,14,TRBJ1-5,TRBV27,ASSLFSTGRGQPQH
few,12,TRBJ1-2,TRBV29-1,SVVTGDPNYGYT
few,10,TRBJ1-2,TRBV19,ASSPGGLGYT
.,13,TRBJ2-4,TRBV2,ASSEFGLAKNIQY
.,9,TRBJ1-4,TRBV27,ASRGTGRMF
.,13,TRBJ2-7,TRBV19,ASSIAGGFGYEQY
.,12,TRBJ2-3,TRBV9,ASSLTSGSDTQY
.,9,TRBJ2-7,TRBV29-1,SVGQTDEQY